This TCR beta chain comes out of a study of T-cell reconstitution after alpha-beta-depleted transplantation in children. This CDR3 has 14 residues. The V end was cut by 0 bases, the J end by 9 bases, with 12 bases between. CDR1 is MNHEY and CDR2 is SVGAGI in the germline V gene. This clonotype showed up just a few times. Unique molecular identifiers featured in how the TCRbeta library was prepared. TCRdb analysed the PCR reads with MiXCR anew, one entry per CDR3 protein. The top ten hold under 30% of the sample, which has about 420,000 distinct CDR3 sequences, around 15% seen once. The clonotype originates from a boy under two years old who had a stem cell transplant for Wiskott-Aldrich syndrome, so the T cells may come from the graft donor. Sequencing used PBMCs, mostly from graft donor cells, obtained 360 days after TCRalphabeta/CD19-depleted stem cell transplant. This rearrangement joins TRBV6-5 to TRBJ2-1; D is possibly TRBD1 (6 bases). For the CDR3, the DNA is TGTGCCAGCAGTTACTCTGGGGGCTGGCTTGAGCAGTTCTTC. Protein product: CASSYSGGWLEQFF.